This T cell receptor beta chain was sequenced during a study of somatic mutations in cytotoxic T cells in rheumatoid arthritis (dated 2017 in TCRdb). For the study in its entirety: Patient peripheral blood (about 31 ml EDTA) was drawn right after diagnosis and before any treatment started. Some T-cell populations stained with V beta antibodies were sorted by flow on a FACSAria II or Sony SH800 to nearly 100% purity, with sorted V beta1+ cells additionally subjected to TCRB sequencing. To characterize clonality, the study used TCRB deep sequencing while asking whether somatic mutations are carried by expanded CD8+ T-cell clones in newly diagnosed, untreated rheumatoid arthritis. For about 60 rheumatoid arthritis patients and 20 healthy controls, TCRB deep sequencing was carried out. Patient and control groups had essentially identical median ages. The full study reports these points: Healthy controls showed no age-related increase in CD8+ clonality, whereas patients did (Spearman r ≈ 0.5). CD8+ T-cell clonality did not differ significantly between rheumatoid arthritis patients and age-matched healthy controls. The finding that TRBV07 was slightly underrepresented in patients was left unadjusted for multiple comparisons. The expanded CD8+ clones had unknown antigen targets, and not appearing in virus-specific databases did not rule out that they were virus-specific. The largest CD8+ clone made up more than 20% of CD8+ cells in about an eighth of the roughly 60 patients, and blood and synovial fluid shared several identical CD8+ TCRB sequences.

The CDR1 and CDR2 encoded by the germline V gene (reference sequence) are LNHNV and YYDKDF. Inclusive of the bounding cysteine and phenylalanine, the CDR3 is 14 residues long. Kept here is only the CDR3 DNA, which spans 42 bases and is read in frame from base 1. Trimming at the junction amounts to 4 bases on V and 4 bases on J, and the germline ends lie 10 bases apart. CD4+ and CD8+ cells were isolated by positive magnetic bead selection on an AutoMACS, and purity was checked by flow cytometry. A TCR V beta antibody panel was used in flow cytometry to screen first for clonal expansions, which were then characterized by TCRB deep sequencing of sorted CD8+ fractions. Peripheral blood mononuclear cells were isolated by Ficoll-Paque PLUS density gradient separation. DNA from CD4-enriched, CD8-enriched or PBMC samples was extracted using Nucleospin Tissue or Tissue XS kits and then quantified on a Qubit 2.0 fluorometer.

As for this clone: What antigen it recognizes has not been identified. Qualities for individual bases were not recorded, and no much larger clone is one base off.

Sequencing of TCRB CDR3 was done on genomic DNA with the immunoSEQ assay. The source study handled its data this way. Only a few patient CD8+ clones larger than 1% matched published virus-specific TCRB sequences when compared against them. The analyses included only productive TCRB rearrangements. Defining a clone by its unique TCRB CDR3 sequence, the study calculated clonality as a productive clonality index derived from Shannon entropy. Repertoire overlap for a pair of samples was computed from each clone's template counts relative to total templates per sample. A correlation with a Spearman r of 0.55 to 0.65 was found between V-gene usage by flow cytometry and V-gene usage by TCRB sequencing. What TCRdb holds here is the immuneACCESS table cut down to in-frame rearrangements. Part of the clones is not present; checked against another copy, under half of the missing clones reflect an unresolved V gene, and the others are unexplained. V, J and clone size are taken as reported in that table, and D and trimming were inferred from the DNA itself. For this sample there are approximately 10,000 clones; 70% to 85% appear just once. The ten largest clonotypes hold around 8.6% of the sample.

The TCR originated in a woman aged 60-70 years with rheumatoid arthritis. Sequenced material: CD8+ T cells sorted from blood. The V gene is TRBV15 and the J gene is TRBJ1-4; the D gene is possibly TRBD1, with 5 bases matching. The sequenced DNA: TGTGCCACCAGCATTGCCGGGGGTAATGAAAAACTGTTTTTT. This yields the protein CATSIAGGNEKLFF.